This T cell receptor beta chain was retrieved from a study of CD4 T cells in relation to SARS-CoV-2 and coronaviruses. Before the COVID-19 pandemic, during about 2011-2019, CD4+ T cells were taken from unexposed donors. CD4+ T cells were isolated from the cells after about nine days of culture. Cultures held two million PBMCs per well with about 10 IU/ml IL-2. A word on this clone: Its specificity is unknown.

Profiled with immunoSEQ multiplex PCR; TCRdb holds only in-frame clones, not every one. The sample lists about 21,000 clones; around 72% were seen once. The sequence was collected from a human donor in good health. Input material: CD4+ T cells from PBMCs, cultured in vitro.

CDR3 in DNA: TGTGCCAGCAGCCAAGTGGGTGACAGAGATACGCAGTATTTT. It codes for CASSQVGDRDTQYF. This sequence joins TRBV4-2 and TRBJ2-3, with TRBD1 as a possible D gene (5 bases). Between the trimmed V and J ends, which lost 1 base and 5 bases, there was a span of 10 bases. From germline, CDR1 is LGHNA and CDR2 YNFKEQ. The CDR3 is 14 residues long.